This T cell receptor (beta chain) appears in the sequencing data of a study of regulatory T cells in long-lasting Graves disease. The time point was: newly diagnosed GD, antithyroid drugs for less than 3 months. Researchers made the TCR library from RNA that was extracted from PBMCs. Building the TCR beta libraries relied on iRepertoire HTBI primers, and CDR3 regions underwent Arm-PCR. TCRdb re-called the multiplex PCR reads with MiXCR, one entry per CDR3 protein. Of some 230,000 distinct CDR3 sequences in the sample, about 17% were seen once. This clonotype was seen ten or more times. Antigen unknown. V was clipped by 1 base and J by 5 bases; unmatched bases: 9. The V gene's germline CDR1 is MNHNS and CDR2 SASEGT. The CDR3 is 17 residues long. Study-wide findings and caveats: Persistent patients shared more public clonotypes (around 2,500) than new patients (under 1,000).

Specimen: peripheral blood mononuclear cells (PBMCs), collected at new diagnosis, from a patient treated with antithyroid drugs. This clonotype was obtained from a female donor with Graves disease. The chain is built from TRBV6-1 and TRBJ2-2, with TRBD1 identical over 8 bases. The CDR3 region is CASSEGAGTGATGELFF. The CDR3 DNA sequence: TGTGCCAGCAGTGAAGGAGCAGGGACAGGAGCAACCGGGGAGCTGTTTTTT.